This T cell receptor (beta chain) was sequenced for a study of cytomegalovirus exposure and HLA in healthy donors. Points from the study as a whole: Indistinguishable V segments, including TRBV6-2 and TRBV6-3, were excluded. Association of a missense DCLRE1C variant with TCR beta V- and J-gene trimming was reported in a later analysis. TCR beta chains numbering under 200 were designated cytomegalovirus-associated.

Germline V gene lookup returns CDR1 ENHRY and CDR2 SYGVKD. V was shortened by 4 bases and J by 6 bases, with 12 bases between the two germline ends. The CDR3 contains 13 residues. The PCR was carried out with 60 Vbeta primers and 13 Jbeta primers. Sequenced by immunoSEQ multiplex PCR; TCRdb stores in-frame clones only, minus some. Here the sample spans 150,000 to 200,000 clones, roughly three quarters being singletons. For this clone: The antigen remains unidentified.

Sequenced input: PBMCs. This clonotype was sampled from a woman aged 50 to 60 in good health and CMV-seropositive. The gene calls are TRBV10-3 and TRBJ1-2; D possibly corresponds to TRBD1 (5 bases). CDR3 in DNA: TGTGCCATCAGTGTCGGGAGGGGAGATGGCTACACCTTC. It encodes CAISVGRGDGYTF.